This T cell receptor beta chain was observed in a study of shared clonotypes between healthy human individuals. Note on this clone: Its antigen is as yet unknown. The sample has other DNA sequences that encode this CDR3 too.

Participating donors were healthy, HIV-negative adults free of recent acute infections or vaccinations. Points from the study as a whole: Depth of sequencing was expected to influence donor clonotype sharing. Represented diversity, genetic and exposure-history alike, was limited by few donors.

This CDR3 region has 15 residues. In germline, CDR1 is KGHSH, CDR2 LQKENI. V lost 6 bases to trimming and J lost 0 bases, with 12 bases between them. The protocol was immunoSEQ multiplex PCR, while the TCRdb copy is restricted to in-frame clones and leaves out a portion. The repertoire includes 2 million to 3 million clones, around 90% of them detected once, and 0.14% sits in the top ten. This clonotype was obtained from a man younger than 30 in good health. Sequencing input: naive CD4+ T cells sorted from blood. Subset noted: CD45RA+ positively selected. The chain links TRBV18 to TRBJ2-4; D is ambiguous. CDR3 residues: CASSLDRLAKNIQYF. Written as DNA, the CDR3 is TGTGCCAGCTCCCTTGATAGACTAGCCAAAAACATTCAGTACTTC. Combining the CDR3 with reference TRBV18 and TRBJ2-4 gives the whole variable domain NAGVMQNPRHLVRRRGQEARLRCSPMKGHSHVYWYRQLPEEGLKFMVYLQKENIIDESGMPKERFSAEFPKEGPSILRIQQVVRGDSAAYFCASSLDRLAKNIQYFGAGTRLSVL.